Presented here are 20 T cell receptor beta chains from one specimen sequenced in a study of T-cell reconstitution after alpha-beta-depleted transplantation in children. The TCRbeta library was prepared with unique molecular identifiers. TCRdb re-analysed the PCR reads in MiXCR, keeping a single row per CDR3 protein. The sample has fewer than 550,000 distinct CDR3 sequences, under 20% seen once. The material sequenced was PBMCs, mostly from graft donor cells, taken 360 days after TCRalphabeta/CD19-depleted stem cell transplant. The receptors here all came from a boy under two years old who had a stem cell transplant for Wiskott-Aldrich syndrome, so the T cells may come from the graft donor.

J is TRBJ1-1 and V is TRBV20-1; D call uncertain. Germline values: CDR1 DFQATT, CDR2 SNEGSKA (reference sequence). Trimming cost V 2 bases and J 0 bases, with 10 bases left between them. The CDR3 contains 14 residues. The CDR3 spells CSARKVGMNTEAFF. CDR3 DNA sequence: TGCAGTGCTAGAAAGGTGGGAATGAACACTGAAGCTTTCTTT.

This sequence joins TRBV24-1 and TRBJ2-5, with 7 bases that match TRBD1. This CDR3 comprises 19 residues. With V trimmed by 1 base and J by 5 bases, 18 bases remained unmatched. The germline V gene has CDR1 KGHDR and CDR2 SFDVKD. The CDR3 sequence: CATSDFSPRQGKAPETQYF. The CDR3 region has the DNA TGTGCCACCAGTGATTTTTCCCCTCGACAGGGCAAAGCCCCCGAGACCCAGTACTTC.

The chain uses TRBV28 and TRBJ2-7, with D perhaps TRBD1 (6 bases). The CDR3 has 16 residues. Germline V gene sequence: CDR1 MDHEN, CDR2 SYDVKM. Trimming stripped 3 bases from V and 4 bases from J, with 19 bases between. CDR3 residues: CASSFRRDKILYEQYF. For the CDR3, the DNA is TGTGCCAGCAGTTTCCGTCGGGACAAGATACTATACGAGCAGTACTTC. Full variable domain (missing parts from reference TRBV28 and TRBJ2-7): DVKVTQSSRYLVKRTGEKVFLECVQDMDHENMFWYRQDPGLGLRLIYFSYDVKMKEKGDIPEGYSVSREKKERFSLILESASTNQTSMYLCASSFRRDKILYEQYFGPGTRLTVT.

The V call is TRBV20-1, the J call TRBJ2-3; TRBD2 agrees at 10 bases. In germline, CDR1 is DFQATT, CDR2 SNEGSKA (reference sequence). The CDR3 is 14 amino acids. J gave up 6 bases and V 2 bases, and 5 bases lay outside the gene matches. The CDR3 region is CSARLAGARDTQYF. In DNA form, the CDR3 reads TGCAGTGCTAGACTAGCGGGGGCGCGGGATACGCAGTATTTT.

The chain combines TRBV11-1 with TRBJ2-1, with 9 bases aligning to TRBD1. The CDR3 contains 16 residues. The trim removed 5 bases at V and 4 bases at J, leaving 9 bases unmatched. Germline V gene lookup returns CDR1 SGHAT and CDR2 FQDESV (reference sequence). The CDR3 sequence: CASSPWGQGVYNEQFF. In DNA, the CDR3 is TGTGCCAGCAGCCCCTGGGGACAGGGAGTATACAATGAGCAGTTCTTC.

This clonotype has more than one count but fewer than ten. The V and J genes are TRBV12-3 or TRBV12-4 and TRBJ1-2; D unclear. V lost 5 bases, J lost 0 bases, and 13 bases lay in between. The CDR3 is made up of 15 amino acids. As DNA, the CDR3 is TGTGCCAGCAGTCCTCCAGCGCGGGCTAACTATGGCTACACCTTC. Translation: CASSPPARANYGYTF.

This chain joins TRBV6-5 and TRBJ2-7; 7 positions match TRBD2. The CDR3 covers 12 residues. J lost 7 bases, V lost 4 bases, and 4 bases had no gene match. Per germline, CDR1 MNHEY and CDR2 SVGAGI. This chain's CDR3 is CASSWGGEEQYF. The CDR3 DNA sequence: TGTGCCAGCAGTTGGGGGGGGGAGGAGCAGTACTTC.

This clonotype was counted between two and nine times. V gene TRBV7-9 combines with J gene TRBJ2-7; D is perhaps TRBD1 or TRBD2 (5 bases each). CDR1 and CDR2 from the germline V gene are SEHNR and FQNEAQ (reference sequence). CDR3 length: 15 amino acids. Deletions cut 5 bases from V and 3 bases from J, with 17 bases between. The CDR3 region has the DNA TGTGCCAGCAGCGGCGAACCGGGACGGCGCTACGAGCAGTACTTC. Amino acid sequence: CASSGEPGRRYEQYF.

This clonotype has ten or more counts. The chain links TRBV20-1 to TRBJ2-7; TRBD2 agrees at 7 bases. V lost 1 base to trimming and J lost 3 bases; unmatched junction nucleotides: 6. The CDR3 is 14 residues long. Germline V gives CDR1 DFQATT, CDR2 SNEGSKA (reference sequence). CDR3 region: CSARAFGTIYEQYF. The CDR3 nucleotides are TGCAGTGCTAGAGCTTTTGGGACTATCTACGAGCAGTACTTC.

The chain is built from TRBV27 and TRBJ2-1; 9 positions agree with TRBD2. CDR1 and CDR2 (germline): MNHEY, SMNVEV (reference sequence). CDR3 length: 16 residues. With V trimmed by 2 bases and J by 6 bases, 8 bases remained unmatched. The CDR3 DNA follows: TGTGCCAGCAGTTTAAGGGCGGGGGGGCCCAGCAATGAGCAGTTCTTC. Translated: CASSLRAGGPSNEQFF.

This sequence joins TRBV5-1 and TRBJ2-7, with 7 bases matching TRBD2. The CDR3 contains 15 residues. Per the germline V gene, CDR1 is SGHRS and CDR2 is YFSETQ. After removal of 0 bases from V and 4 bases from J, the junction contained 7 bases not matched to a gene. The CDR3 loop reads CASSLAGGRMYEQYF. CDR3 DNA: TGCGCCAGCAGCTTGGCCGGCGGGAGAATGTACGAGCAGTACTTC.

This clonotype was seen a handful of times. A read error may produce the germline difference seen at one junction end. The chain uses TRBV5-1 and TRBJ2-5, with 10 bases lining up with TRBD2. The CDR3 extends over 14 amino acids. From germline, CDR1 is SGHRS and CDR2 YFSETQ. The CDR3 coding sequence is TGCGCCAGCAGCTCCCCCGGGACTAGCGAGGCCGGGGACTTC. It is translated as CASSSPGTSEAGDF.

This clonotype was detected a few times. This chain joins TRBV7-9 and TRBJ2-7, with TRBD1 as a possible D gene (6 bases). This CDR3 is 14 amino acids long. V was shortened by 5 bases and J by 3 bases, with 14 bases between the two germline ends. In germline, CDR1 is SEHNR, CDR2 FQNEAQ (reference sequence). The CDR3 sequence is CASSPRTEGYEQYF. DNA of the CDR3: TGTGCCAGCAGCCCGAGGACAGAAGGCTACGAGCAGTACTTC.

This clonotype has a count of ten or more. The chain recombines TRBV5-6 with TRBJ2-3, with TRBD2 matching 10 bases. The V and J ends lost 4 bases and 4 bases, in that order; junction bases with no gene match: 18. Per germline, CDR1 SGHDT and CDR2 YYEEEE. The CDR3 is 19 residues long. CDR3 residues: CASSERGGRHPIIADTQYF. CDR3 DNA sequence: TGTGCCAGCAGCGAGCGGGGGGGCCGACATCCGATCATCGCAGATACGCAGTATTTT.

This clonotype was picked up a small number of times. The rearrangement uses TRBV7-7 and TRBJ2-1, with 12 bases matching TRBD2. The germline V gene encodes CDR1 SSHAT and CDR2 FNYEAQ (reference sequence). With 5 bases clipped from V and 8 bases from J, the junction kept 4 bases outside the gene matches. CDR3 length: 14 amino acids. For the CDR3, the DNA is TGTGCCAGCAGCCCGGGACTAGCGGGCGATGAGCAGTTCTTC. Its translation is CASSPGLAGDEQFF.

This clonotype has at least ten counts. The rearrangement links TRBV6-1 to TRBJ1-2; TRBD1 agrees at 7 bases. This CDR3 is 13 amino acids long. Germline V gene lookup returns CDR1 MNHNS and CDR2 SASEGT. J gave up 4 bases and V 4 bases, and 3 bases lay outside the gene matches. CDR3 coding DNA: TGTGCCAGCAGTGGACAGGGTGGCTATGGCTACACCTTC. This translates into CASSGQGGYGYTF.

The V call is TRBV24-1, the J call TRBJ1-2; tentatively, D is TRBD1 (6 bases). Germline V gene lookup returns CDR1 KGHDR and CDR2 SFDVKD. CDR3 length equals 15 residues. The V gene lost 2 bases and the J gene lost 5 bases, with 14 bases spanning the gap. The DNA for the CDR3 is TGTGCCACCAGTGATTCCGCCCCAGGGGTGTATGGCTACACCTTC. Translation gives CATSDSAPGVYGYTF.

This rearrangement joins TRBV11-2 to TRBJ2-1; tentatively, D is TRBD1 (8 bases). CDR1 SGHAT and CDR2 FQNNGV come from the germline V gene. Trimming pared 5 bases from V and 10 bases from J, leaving 18 bases between. The CDR3 extends over 14 amino acids. The CDR3 DNA reads as TGTGCCAGCAGCCCCCGACAGGGGCGGGGGGAGCAGTTCTTC. The encoded protein is CASSPRQGRGEQFF.

V is TRBV20-1 and J is TRBJ2-1; perhaps TRBD1 as D (5 bases). V lost 0 bases to trimming and J lost 3 bases, with 9 bases between them. CDR1 DFQATT and CDR2 SNEGSKA come from the germline V gene (reference sequence). The CDR3 is made up of 14 amino acids. The CDR3 sequence: CSARDPRVYNEQFF. The CDR3 DNA is TGCAGTGCTAGAGATCCCAGGGTCTACAATGAGCAGTTCTTC.

The rearrangement links TRBV10-3 to TRBJ2-7, with no clear D. Germline V CDR1 and CDR2: ENHRY, SYGVKD. V was trimmed by 4 bases and J by 4 bases, leaving 5 bases between them. This CDR3 contains 11 residues. For the CDR3, the DNA is TGTGCCATCAGTGTAGGGTACGAGCAGTACTTC. Protein product: CAISVGYEQYF.